This entry concerns a single TCR beta chain. Its antigen remains unidentified. The sample belongs to a study of T cell repertoires in cytomegalovirus infection. Study context: Matching HLA type and CMV infection were both indicated by public TCR beta signatures.

TCRdb reprocessed the reads with MiXCR, giving one entry per CDR3 protein. The sample yields approximately 50,000 distinct CDR3 sequences, more than 15% seen once. The source was CD8+ T cells from cultured PBMCs, collected from culture after CMV antigen stimulation. This sequence was found in a human donor in good health (CMV status not recorded). Some clones in this sample may be carry-over from other donors' samples.

CDR3 sequence (DNA): TGTGCCAGCAGTTTATTGGGGGCTGAGGGCTACACCTTC. It yields the protein CASSLLGAEGYTF. The chain has TRBV27 and TRBJ1-2; tentatively, D is TRBD1 (6 bases). V was clipped by 1 base and J by 8 bases, with 11 bases between them. CDR1 and CDR2 from the germline V gene are MNHEY and SMNVEV (reference sequence). This CDR3 is 13 amino acids long.